This is a list of T cell receptor beta chains from one sample in a study of blood T cell repertoires in COVID-19. Method: immunoSEQ multiplex PCR; TCRdb's copy keeps in-frame clones and lacks some. Of approximately 350,000 clones listed, around 89% are singletons. Input material: peripheral blood. The receptors were sampled from a woman younger than 45 with COVID-19, enrolled during active disease. CDR3s include the opening cysteine and the closing phenylalanine or tryptophan. D genes are given only for firm matches. Only some rows state a clone size, as once, few, many or a class for expanded clones.

.,TRBJ2-5,TRBD1,17,TRBV2,CASRLGTGGRKGETQYF,TGTGCCAGCAGACTCGGGACAGGGGGCCGTAAAGGAGAGACCCAGTACTTC
once,TRBJ2-3,.,15,TRBV29-1,CSVKARGGGTDTQYF,TGCAGCGTTAAAGCCAGAGGGGGGGGCACAGATACGCAGTATTTT
.,TRBJ2-1,.,15,TRBV23-1,CASRYGQGNGNEQFF,TGCGCCAGCAGATATGGGCAGGGTAACGGCAATGAGCAGTTCTTC
.,TRBJ1-3,.,15,TRBV9,CASSEGRQAVSTIYF,TGTGCCAGCAGCGAGGGGCGACAGGCGGTTAGTACCATATATTTT
.,TRBJ1-5,TRBD1,16,TRBV2,CASGPGQAAPSQPQHF,TGTGCCAGCGGACCGGGACAGGCTGCCCCCAGTCAGCCCCAGCATTTT
.,TRBJ2-2,TRBD2,16,TRBV7-2,CASSLERGTNTGELFF,TGTGCCAGCAGCTTAGAGCGGGGGACGAACACCGGGGAGCTGTTTTTT
few,TRBJ2-2,TRBD2,17,TRBV7-2,CASSDGLAGGWPGELFF,TGTGCCAGCAGCGACGGACTAGCGGGAGGGTGGCCCGGGGAGCTGTTTTTT
.,TRBJ2-2,.,15,TRBV11-3,CASSLAGGSPGELFF,TGTGCCAGCAGCTTAGCGGGGGGCAGCCCCGGGGAGCTGTTTTTT
.,TRBJ2-5,TRBD1,15,TRBV6-5,CASSYSHRGQETQYF,TGTGCCAGCAGTTACTCTCACAGGGGGCAAGAGACCCAGTACTTC
.,TRBJ2-1,.,15,TRBV6-4,CASSVKLGPYNEQFF,TGTGCCAGCAGTGTAAAACTAGGGCCTTACAATGAGCAGTTCTTC
once,TRBJ2-1,TRBD2,17,TRBV6-2/TRBV6-3,CASSYGSGDLFWNEQFF,TGTGCCAGCAGTTACGGGAGCGGGGACCTTTTTTGGAATGAGCAGTTCTTC
.,TRBJ2-1,TRBD2,13,TRBV29-1,CSVAGGTYNEQFF,TGCAGCGTTGCGGGGGGGACCTACAATGAGCAGTTCTTC
.,TRBJ1-2,.,12,TRBV27,CASKGEGYGYTF,TGTGCCAGCAAAGGGGAAGGCTATGGCTACACCTTC
.,TRBJ2-3,.,14,TRBV7-9,CASSMRWGRDTQYF,TGTGCCAGCAGCATGAGATGGGGCAGGGATACGCAGTATTTT
.,TRBJ2-1,.,15,TRBV4-3,CASSQTTRVSNEQFF,TGCGCCAGCAGCCAAACGACTAGGGTCAGCAATGAGCAGTTCTTC
.,TRBJ2-1,.,10,TRBV29-1,CSVGGKEQFF,TGCAGCGTTGGGGGCAAGGAGCAGTTCTTC
.,TRBJ2-5,.,16,TRBV6-5,CASSYSNRGSEETQYF,TGTGCCAGCAGTTACTCGAATCGAGGCAGCGAAGAGACCCAGTACTTC
few,TRBJ1-5,.,13,TRBV5-6,CASSLAGIQPQHF,TGTGCCAGCAGCTTAGCAGGGATTCAGCCCCAGCATTTT
.,TRBJ1-4,TRBD1,14,TRBV7-6,CASSRGQGGEKLFF,TGTGCCAGCAGCCGGGGACAGGGCGGTGAAAAACTGTTTTTT
.,TRBJ1-2,TRBD1,13,TRBV9,CASSVRTGEGYTF,TGTGCCAGCAGCGTGCGTACAGGGGAAGGCTACACCTTC
.,TRBJ2-3,.,16,TRBV18,CASSPPLGPTPDTQYF,TGTGCCAGCTCACCACCTCTGGGGCCAACCCCCGATACGCAGTATTTT
.,TRBJ1-5,.,15,TRBV19,CASSTGRHKDQPQHF,TGTGCCAGTAGTACCGGTCGACATAAGGATCAGCCCCAGCATTTT
few,TRBJ1-1,.,12,TRBV27,CASSLGGSEAFF,TGTGCCAGCAGTTTAGGGGGCTCTGAAGCTTTCTTT
many,TRBJ1-1,.,12,TRBV29-1,CSVGRMDTEAFF,TGCAGCGTGGGGAGGATGGACACTGAAGCTTTCTTT
few,TRBJ2-2,TRBD1,16,TRBV24-1,CATSVKQGAVPGELFF,TGTGCCACCAGTGTGAAACAGGGGGCGGTCCCCGGGGAGCTGTTTTTT
.,TRBJ2-1,.,13,TRBV24-1,CATSDFPGPKQFF,TGTGCCACCAGTGATTTTCCAGGGCCAAAGCAGTTCTTC
.,TRBJ2-1,TRBD1,15,TRBV6-2/TRBV6-3,CASSYGQGAYNEQFF,TGTGCCAGCAGTTACGGACAGGGGGCCTACAATGAGCAGTTCTTC
once,TRBJ1-4,.,15,TRBV6-5,CASSYSTATNEKLFF,TGTGCCAGCAGTTACTCGACAGCAACTAATGAAAAACTGTTTTTT
few,TRBJ2-7,.,12,TRBV7-9,CASSSGQSEQYF,TGTGCCAGCAGCTCTGGACAGAGCGAGCAGTACTTC
.,TRBJ1-6,.,15,TRBV21-1,CASSKDSKGDSPLHF,TGTGCCAGCAGCAAAGATAGTAAGGGGGATTCACCCCTCCACTTT
.,TRBJ1-2,.,13,TRBV6-5,CASSPLGGDGYTF,TGTGCCAGCAGTCCCCTGGGGGGAGATGGCTACACCTTC
.,TRBJ1-5,.,17,TRBV19,CASATRLSVYDNQPQHF,TGTGCCAGTGCTACCCGACTTTCCGTGTACGACAATCAGCCCCAGCATTTT
.,TRBJ2-1,TRBD1,14,TRBV2,CASLGQGVYNEQFF,TGTGCCAGCTTGGGACAGGGGGTCTACAATGAGCAGTTCTTC
.,TRBJ1-1,TRBD1,17,TRBV29-1,CSAQDRARTKMNTEAFF,TGCAGCGCCCAGGACAGGGCTCGGACGAAGATGAACACTGAAGCTTTCTTT
.,TRBJ2-7,TRBD2,16,TRBV13,CASSNGLAGFRGGQYF,TGTGCCAGCAGCAACGGACTAGCGGGGTTCAGGGGTGGGCAGTACTTC
.,TRBJ2-2,TRBD2,14,TRBV11-2,CASRGGRNTGELFF,TGTGCCAGCCGGGGAGGGCGCAACACCGGGGAGCTGTTTTTT
.,TRBJ2-1,TRBD2,16,TRBV19,CASSIQGLAPYNEQFF,TGTGCCAGTAGTATCCAGGGACTAGCGCCCTACAATGAGCAGTTCTTC
.,TRBJ2-7,.,16,TRBV19,CASSTPGVRSSYEQYF,TGTGCCAGTAGTACCCCGGGGGTTCGGAGCTCCTACGAGCAGTACTTC
.,TRBJ1-2,.,16,TRBV6-1,CASSAQQGGPNYGYTF,TGTGCCAGCAGTGCCCAACAGGGAGGGCCTAACTATGGCTACACCTTC
.,TRBJ2-7,.,15,TRBV9,CASSAGHDTWYEQYF,TGTGCCAGCAGTGCAGGACACGACACCTGGTACGAGCAGTACTTC
.,TRBJ2-5,.,13,TRBV12-3/TRBV12-4,CASSFRGLETQYF,TGTGCCAGCAGTTTTCGCGGGTTGGAGACCCAGTACTTC
.,TRBJ2-2,.,16,TRBV19,CASSTQGQQMTGELFF,TGTGCCAGTAGTACCCAGGGCCAACAGATGACCGGGGAGCTGTTTTTT
.,TRBJ2-1,.,13,TRBV7-7,CASSSAPYDEQFF,TGTGCTAGCAGCTCAGCCCCTTATGATGAGCAGTTCTTC
.,TRBJ2-7,.,21,TRBV21-1,CASSKEYRRGRLRSQAYEQYF,TGTGCCAGCAGCAAAGAGTATCGGAGGGGCCGACTACGTTCACAAGCCTACGAGCAGTACTTC
few,TRBJ1-1,TRBD1,15,TRBV28,CASSWDRGVNTEAFF,TGTGCCAGCAGTTGGGACAGGGGAGTGAACACTGAAGCTTTCTTT
once,TRBJ1-1,.,14,TRBV6-5,CASSTGRFRLSAFF,TGTGCCAGCAGTACAGGACGCTTTCGATTATCAGCTTTCTTT
.,TRBJ1-2,TRBD1,15,TRBV5-1,CASSGDSARDYGYTF,TGCGCCAGCAGTGGGGACAGCGCCCGGGACTATGGCTACACCTTC
.,TRBJ1-2,.,13,TRBV10-3,CAISESGSYGYTF,TGTGCCATCAGTGAGTCCGGGAGCTATGGCTACACCTTC
.,TRBJ2-1,TRBD2,13,TRBV5-6,CAGGLAGYNEQFF,TGTGCCGGCGGACTAGCGGGATATAATGAGCAGTTCTTC
once,TRBJ2-1,TRBD1,15,TRBV10-1,CASSTGTGMYNEQFF,TGCGCCAGCAGTACCGGGACAGGGATGTACAATGAGCAGTTCTTC
.,TRBJ1-5,TRBD1,15,TRBV4-1,CASSQGRGQLQPQHF,TGCGCCAGCAGCCAAGGCAGGGGGCAACTTCAGCCCCAGCATTTT
.,TRBJ1-4,.,13,TRBV29-1,CSVERSINEKLFF,TGCAGCGTTGAGAGGAGTATCAATGAAAAACTGTTTTTT
.,TRBJ1-4,.,15,TRBV13,CASSPGRTDNEKLFF,TGTGCCAGCAGCCCCGGGCGGACTGATAATGAAAAACTGTTTTTT
.,TRBJ1-3,.,17,TRBV15,CATSREREVLSGNTIYF,TGTGCCACCAGCAGAGAGCGCGAGGTACTCTCTGGAAACACCATATATTTT
.,TRBJ2-7,.,16,TRBV19,CASSIEAGRGNYEQYF,TGTGCCAGTAGTATAGAGGCAGGTCGGGGAAACTACGAGCAGTACTTC
.,TRBJ1-4,.,15,TRBV15,CATSRVTGSNEKLFF,TGTGCCACCAGCAGAGTGACGGGATCTAATGAAAAACTGTTTTTT
.,TRBJ2-3,TRBD2,15,TRBV11-2,CASSLGDYITDTQYF,TGTGCCAGCAGCTTGGGGGACTACATAACAGATACGCAGTATTTT
.,TRBJ1-5,.,14,TRBV6-5,CASSPYRGNQPQHF,TGTGCCAGCAGCCCCTACAGGGGCAATCAGCCCCAGCATTTT
.,TRBJ2-5,.,14,TRBV15,CATAMGGPQETQYF,TGTGCCACCGCAATGGGGGGACCCCAAGAGACCCAGTACTTC
.,TRBJ1-1,.,14,TRBV4-3,CASSRGGQNTEAFF,TGCGCCAGCAGCCGTGGGGGACAGAACACTGAAGCTTTCTTT